This passage covers 25 T cell receptor beta chains from one sample sequenced in a study of cytomegalovirus exposure and HLA in healthy donors. Assay: immunoSEQ multiplex PCR; the TCRdb copy retains only in-frame clones and omits some. The data show under 85,000 clones, with 90% to 95% seen just once and approximately 5.3% held by the top ten. Material for sequencing was PBMCs. Every receptor here comes from a man between 18 and 35 years old in good health and CMV-seropositive.

V gene TRBV27 combines with J gene TRBJ2-3; TRBD2 is a possible D gene (6 bases). Looked up from germline, CDR1 is MNHEY and CDR2 is SMNVEV (reference sequence). The V end lost 4 bases, the J end lost 5 bases, and 16 bases lay between the germline ends. CDR3 length: 15 amino acids. The CDR3 reads CASSYGTQSGDTQYF. CDR3 in DNA: TGTGCCAGCAGTTACGGGACTCAGAGTGGAGATACGCAGTATTTT.

The chain recombines TRBV30 with TRBJ2-1; D might be TRBD2 (5 bases). Trimming removed 2 bases at V and 6 bases at J, with 11 bases between. Germline V gives CDR1 GTSNPN, CDR2 SVGIG (reference sequence). CDR3 length: 13 residues. This CDR3 is CAWSLIGGNEQFF. The CDR3 bases are TGTGCCTGGAGTCTAATAGGAGGCAATGAGCAGTTCTTC.

This chain connects TRBV13 to TRBJ2-1; TRBD2 might be the D (6 bases). The germline V and J ends were trimmed by 5 bases and 1 base, with 24 bases remaining between them. The CDR3 loop spans 19 amino acids. From germline, CDR1 is PRHDT and CDR2 FYEKMQ (reference sequence). The CDR3 spells CASSTSWLTGDTSYNEQFF. The CDR3 DNA reads TGTGCCAGCAGCACGTCCTGGCTAACGGGGGATACGTCCTACAATGAGCAGTTCTTC. The variable domain in full, completed from reference TRBV13 and TRBJ2-1, reads AAGVIQSPRHLIKEKRETATLKCYPIPRHDTVYWYQQGPGQDPQFLISFYEKMQSDKGSIPDRFSAQQFSDYHSELNMSSLELGDSALYFCASSTSWLTGDTSYNEQFFGPGTRLTVL.

This chain connects TRBV10-3 to TRBJ2-1; 7 bases fit TRBD1. V gave up 6 bases and J gave up 2 bases; unmatched junction bases: 4. This CDR3 has 14 residues. Germline CDR1 reads ENHRY; CDR2 reads SYGVKD. This CDR3 reads CAIRQGQAYNEQFF. The DNA of the CDR3 is TGTGCCATCAGACAAGGACAGGCCTACAATGAGCAGTTCTTC.

V gene TRBV11-2 combines with J gene TRBJ2-7; 8 nucleotides line up with TRBD1. Per the germline V gene, CDR1 is SGHAT and CDR2 is FQNNGV. V lost 1 base to trimming and J lost 0 bases; unmatched junction nucleotides: 2. The CDR3 is 15 residues long. The CDR3 coding sequence is TGTGCCAGCAGCTTAGGACAGGGGAGCTCCTACGAGCAGTACTTC. Translation gives CASSLGQGSSYEQYF.

The chain joins TRBV10-3 to TRBJ2-3, with a possible D match to TRBD2 (6 bases). Germline loops: CDR1 ENHRY, CDR2 SYGVKD. Deletions cut 6 bases from V and 3 bases from J, with 16 bases between. This CDR3 is built from 15 residues. The CDR3 coding sequence is TGTGCCATCAGCTCACACCTGGAGGGGACAGATACGCAGTATTTT. Translating it yields CAISSHLEGTDTQYF.

J is TRBJ1-1 and V is TRBV19; D not certain. Trimming left V 3 bases short and J 1 base short, with 9 bases between. This CDR3 comprises 14 residues. Per the germline V gene, CDR1 is LNHDA and CDR2 is SQIVND (reference sequence). The CDR3 reads CASSIQAGNTEAFF. The DNA of the CDR3 is TGTGCCAGTAGTATCCAGGCAGGGAACACTGAAGCTTTCTTT.

As concerns this clone: Within the sample, other DNA sequences also encode this same CDR3. This chain links TRBV28 with TRBJ1-2, with TRBD1 matching over 11 bases. Germline lookup yields CDR1 MDHEN and CDR2 SYDVKM. With V trimmed by 5 bases and J by 4 bases, 12 bases remained unmatched. This CDR3 spans 17 amino acids. This chain's CDR3 is CASSPSGTGGAGYGYTF. CDR3 sequence (DNA): TGTGCCAGCAGTCCATCCGGGACAGGGGGTGCCGGCTATGGCTACACCTTC.

The chain employs TRBV6-5 and TRBJ1-1, with 9 bases aligning to TRBD1. The J segment lost 4 bases and the V segment lost 6 bases, leaving 3 bases of the junction unmatched. Germline CDR1 is MNHEY and CDR2 is SVGAGI. The CDR3 sequence is 13 residues long. CDR3 protein: CASRLGQGTEAFF. The CDR3 nucleotides read TGTGCCAGCAGATTGGGACAGGGCACTGAAGCTTTCTTT.

This chain connects TRBV7-3 to TRBJ1-1; D not resolved. Trimming took 6 bases from V and 2 from J, leaving 7 bases between them. The CDR3 contains 12 residues. The germline V gene has CDR1 SGHTA and CDR2 FQGTGA. The CDR3 DNA reads as TGTGCCAGCAGAGAGGGAAACACTGAAGCTTTCTTT. Translation: CASREGNTEAFF.

The rearrangement joins TRBV27 to TRBJ2-7, with 8 nucleotides matching TRBD2. Germline CDR1 and CDR2: MNHEY and SMNVEV (reference sequence). The V gene end was trimmed by 0 bases and the J gene end by 4 bases; junction bases not matched to a gene: 5. This CDR3 spans 15 amino acids. CDR3 bases: TGTGCCAGCAGTTTATCGTCTAGCGGGCTGTACGAGCAGTACTTC. Its translation is CASSLSSSGLYEQYF.

This clone was counted a few times. CDR3 sequence reads: CASSYRLRAFF. The CDR3 coding sequence is TGTGCCAGCAGTTACAGGTTGCGGGCTTTCTTT. The rearrangement joins TRBV6-5 to TRBJ1-1, with D unclear. The CDR3 is made up of 11 amino acids. V was clipped by 2 bases and J by 11 bases, with 9 bases between them. The germline gives CDR1 MNHEY, CDR2 SVGAGI.

The chain couples TRBV28 to TRBJ2-3; the D is unclear. Per germline, CDR1 MDHEN and CDR2 SYDVKM. The germline V and J ends were trimmed by 6 bases and 2 bases, with 15 bases remaining between them. The CDR3 loop spans 15 amino acids. CDR3 DNA sequence: TGTGCCAGCAGCTTCAGATCTCAAAACACAGATACGCAGTATTTT. Protein sequence: CASSFRSQNTDTQYF.

V is TRBV7-9 and J is TRBJ2-5; the match to TRBD2 covers 8 bases. Germline V gives CDR1 SEHNR, CDR2 FQNEAQ (reference sequence). V was clipped by 1 base and J by 3 bases; unmatched bases: 4. This CDR3 has 15 residues. CDR3 nucleotide sequence: TGTGCCAGCAGCTTAGGGGATAGCGGGAAAGAGACCCAGTACTTC. Translation: CASSLGDSGKETQYF.

This rearrangement joins TRBV5-1 to TRBJ2-1; D gene uncertain. Germline values: CDR1 SGHRS, CDR2 YFSETQ. The CDR3 spans 14 residues. V was pared by 0 bases and J by 5 bases, with 9 bases between. The CDR3 region is CASSLASLNNEQFF. CDR3 sequence (DNA): TGCGCCAGCAGCTTGGCCTCACTGAACAATGAGCAGTTCTTC.

V usage is TRBV5-1 and J usage is TRBJ2-7; 8 bases are a match to TRBD1. Germline V gives CDR1 SGHRS, CDR2 YFSETQ. V trimming: 2 bases; J trimming: 3 bases; junction bases outside the gene matches: 4. The CDR3 runs to 14 residues. The CDR3 spells CASSFRTGSYEQYF. The CDR3 coding sequence is TGCGCCAGCAGCTTTAGGACAGGGAGCTACGAGCAGTACTTC. Variable domain in full (rest from reference TRBV5-1 and TRBJ2-7): KAGVTQTPRYLIKTRGQQVTLSCSPISGHRSVSWYQQTPGQGLQFLFEYFSETQRNKGNFPGRFSGRQFSNSRSEMNVSTLELGDSALYLCASSFRTGSYEQYFGPGTRLTVT.

This clone appeared once. This chain joins TRBV19 and TRBJ2-7, with D tentatively TRBD2 (6 bases). The V gene lost 4 bases and the J gene lost 4 bases, with 20 bases spanning the gap. Germline V gives CDR1 LNHDA, CDR2 SQIVND (reference sequence). This CDR3 region has 16 residues. DNA of the CDR3: TGTGCCAGTAGTACCCTCGGTGGAGGGTCCCTTTACGAGCAGTACTTC. Translation: CASSTLGGGSLYEQYF.

This chain links TRBV2 with TRBJ2-5; TRBD1 matches at 9 bases. Germline V lookup: CDR1 SNHLY, CDR2 FYNNEI. The CDR3 runs to 13 residues. The ends lost 8 bases at V and 4 bases at J; junction bases unmatched: 5. The CDR3 spells CASGRTGVETQYF. CDR3 DNA sequence: TGTGCCAGCGGACGGACAGGGGTAGAGACCCAGTACTTC.

J is TRBJ1-2 and V is TRBV28; D perhaps matches TRBD1 (5 bases). V lost 5 bases to trimming and J lost 4 bases, with 20 bases between them. This CDR3 is built from 16 residues. From germline, CDR1 is MDHEN and CDR2 SYDVKM. The CDR3 loop is CASSDSSGGGGYGYTF. DNA of the CDR3: TGTGCCAGCAGTGACTCGTCGGGGGGTGGAGGCTATGGCTACACCTTC.

This chain joins TRBV7-3 and TRBJ1-1; D remains ambiguous. Per germline, CDR1 SGHTA and CDR2 FQGTGA. V gave up 4 bases and J gave up 6 bases, with 15 bases separating them. The CDR3 is 14 amino acids. CDR3 amino acids: CASSYEGGYSEAFF. The CDR3 coding sequence is TGTGCCAGCAGCTATGAGGGCGGCTATTCTGAAGCTTTCTTT.

The chain employs TRBV7-8 and TRBJ2-3; tentative D call: TRBD2 (6 bases). The CDR3 consists of 20 residues. Trimming shortened V by 2 bases and J by 0 bases, and 24 bases separated the two germline ends. Per germline, CDR1 SGHVS and CDR2 FQNEAQ. The CDR3, as DNA: TGTGCCAGCAGCTTACGTCGGGTTCTGCGGGACCCTTCTAGCACAGATACGCAGTATTTT. Its protein product is CASSLRRVLRDPSSTDTQYF.

Notes on this clone: One end of the junction is discordant with germline, which a read error may explain. Additional DNA sequences in this sample encode the identical CDR3. J is TRBJ2-1 and V is TRBV5-1, with 10 bases matching TRBD1. This CDR3 is 14 amino acids long. Germline V gene sequence: CDR1 SGHRS, CDR2 YFSETQ. In DNA form, the CDR3 reads TGCGCTAGCAGCCGGACAGGGGGACGGGGTGAGCAGTTCTTC. Encoded protein: CASSRTGGRGEQFF. The full variable domain, in which reference TRBV5-1 and TRBJ2-1 provide the parts outside the CDR3, is KAGVTQTPRYLIKTRGQQVTLSCSPISGHRSVSWYQQTPGQGLQFLFEYFSETQRNKGNFPGRFSGRQFSNSRSEMNVSTLELGDSALYLCASSRTGGRGEQFFGPGTRLTVL.

The V gene is TRBV18, the J gene TRBJ2-3; 7 bases are shared with TRBD2. Germline-derived CDR1 and CDR2 are KGHSH and LQKENI. CDR3 length: 16 residues. Trimming removed 2 bases from V and 2 bases from J; junction bases left unmatched: 7. In DNA, the CDR3 is TGTGCCAGCTCACCAGTTCTAGCGGAGTACACAGATACGCAGTATTTT. Translated: CASSPVLAEYTDTQYF.

This rearrangement joins TRBV6-1 to TRBJ2-7; the D gene is possibly TRBD1 (7 bases). Germline V CDR1 and CDR2: MNHNS, SASEGT. Trimming stripped 9 bases from V and 2 bases from J, with 17 bases between. This CDR3 has 14 amino acids. The CDR3 DNA reads TGTGCCAGTAACCGGGACAGCGGGCCCTACGAGCAGTACTTC. Translated, it gives CASNRDSGPYEQYF.

The rearrangement joins TRBV9 to TRBJ1-1; D is perhaps TRBD1 (5 bases). The germline gives CDR1 SGDLS, CDR2 YYNGEE. V was shortened by 3 bases and J by 4 bases, with 25 bases between the two germline ends. The CDR3 loop spans 18 amino acids. The CDR3 region is CASSAPILGAGHATEAFF. The CDR3, as DNA: TGTGCCAGCAGCGCCCCTATTTTAGGGGCCGGTCATGCCACTGAAGCTTTCTTT. The complete variable domain, with remaining parts taken from reference TRBV9 and TRBJ1-1, reads DSGVTQTPKHLITATGQRVTLRCSPRSGDLSVYWYQQSLDQGLQFLIQYYNGEERAKGNILERFSAQQFPDLHSELNLSSLELGDSALYFCASSAPILGAGHATEAFFGQGTRLTVV.